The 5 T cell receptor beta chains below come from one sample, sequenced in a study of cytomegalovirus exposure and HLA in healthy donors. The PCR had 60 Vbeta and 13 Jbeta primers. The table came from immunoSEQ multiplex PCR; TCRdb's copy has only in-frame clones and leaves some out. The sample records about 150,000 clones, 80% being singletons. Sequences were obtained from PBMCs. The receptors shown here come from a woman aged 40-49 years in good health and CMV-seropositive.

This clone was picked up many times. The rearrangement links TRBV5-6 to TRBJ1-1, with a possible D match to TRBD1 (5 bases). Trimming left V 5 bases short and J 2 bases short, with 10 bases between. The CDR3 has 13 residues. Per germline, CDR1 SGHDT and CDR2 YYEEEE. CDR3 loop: CASRPGHNTEAFF. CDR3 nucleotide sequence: TGTGCCAGCAGGCCTGGACACAACACTGAAGCTTTCTTT. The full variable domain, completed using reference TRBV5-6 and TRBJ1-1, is DAGVTQSPTHLIKTRGQQVTLRCSPKSGHDTVSWYQQALGQGPQFIFQYYEEEERQRGNFPDRFSGHQFPNYSSELNVNALLLGDSALYLCASRPGHNTEAFFGQGTRLTVV.

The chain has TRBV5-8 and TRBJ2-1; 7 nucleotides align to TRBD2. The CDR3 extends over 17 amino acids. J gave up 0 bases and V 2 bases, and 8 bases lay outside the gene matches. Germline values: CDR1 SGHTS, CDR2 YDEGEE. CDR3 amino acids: CASSLGRIAGSYNEQFF. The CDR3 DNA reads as TGTGCCAGCAGCTTAGGACGAATAGCGGGCTCCTACAATGAGCAGTTCTTC.

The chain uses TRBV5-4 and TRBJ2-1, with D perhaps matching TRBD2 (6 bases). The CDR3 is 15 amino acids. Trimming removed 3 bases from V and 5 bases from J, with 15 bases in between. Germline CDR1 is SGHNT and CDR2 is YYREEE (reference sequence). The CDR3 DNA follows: TGTGCCAGCAGCTCCCGCGGTAGCGGTGACAATGAGCAGTTCTTC. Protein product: CASSSRGSGDNEQFF.

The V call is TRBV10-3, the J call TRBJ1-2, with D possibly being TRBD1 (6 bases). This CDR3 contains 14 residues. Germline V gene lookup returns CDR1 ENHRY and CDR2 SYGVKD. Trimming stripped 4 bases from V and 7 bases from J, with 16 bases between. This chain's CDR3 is CAISGQGGVVGYTF. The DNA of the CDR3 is TGTGCCATCAGTGGCCAAGGGGGGGTCGTTGGCTACACCTTC.

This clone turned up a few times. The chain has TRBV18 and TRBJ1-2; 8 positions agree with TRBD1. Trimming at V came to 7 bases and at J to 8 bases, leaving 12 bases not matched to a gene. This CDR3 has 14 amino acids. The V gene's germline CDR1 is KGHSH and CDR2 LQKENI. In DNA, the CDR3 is TGTGCCAGCTACACAGGGGGATGGGGAAGCGGCTACACCTTC. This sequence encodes CASYTGGWGSGYTF.